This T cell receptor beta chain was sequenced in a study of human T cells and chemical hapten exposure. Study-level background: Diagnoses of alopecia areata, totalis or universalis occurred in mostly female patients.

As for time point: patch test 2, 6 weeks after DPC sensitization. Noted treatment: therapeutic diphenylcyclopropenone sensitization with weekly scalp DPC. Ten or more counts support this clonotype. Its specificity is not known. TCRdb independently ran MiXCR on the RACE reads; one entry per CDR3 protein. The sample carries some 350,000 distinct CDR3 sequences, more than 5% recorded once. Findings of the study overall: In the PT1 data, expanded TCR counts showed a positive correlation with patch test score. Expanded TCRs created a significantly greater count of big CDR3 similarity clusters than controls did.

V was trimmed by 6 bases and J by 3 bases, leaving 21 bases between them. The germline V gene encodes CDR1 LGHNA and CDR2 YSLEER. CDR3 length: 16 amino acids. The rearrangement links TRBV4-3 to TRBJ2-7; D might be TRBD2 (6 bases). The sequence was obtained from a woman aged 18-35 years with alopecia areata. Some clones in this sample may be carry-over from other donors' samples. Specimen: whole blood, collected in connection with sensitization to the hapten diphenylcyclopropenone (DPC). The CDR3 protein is CASSEGRGEGGYEQYF. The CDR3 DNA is TGCGCCAGCAGTGAAGGGCGGGGAGAAGGCGGCTACGAGCAGTACTTC.